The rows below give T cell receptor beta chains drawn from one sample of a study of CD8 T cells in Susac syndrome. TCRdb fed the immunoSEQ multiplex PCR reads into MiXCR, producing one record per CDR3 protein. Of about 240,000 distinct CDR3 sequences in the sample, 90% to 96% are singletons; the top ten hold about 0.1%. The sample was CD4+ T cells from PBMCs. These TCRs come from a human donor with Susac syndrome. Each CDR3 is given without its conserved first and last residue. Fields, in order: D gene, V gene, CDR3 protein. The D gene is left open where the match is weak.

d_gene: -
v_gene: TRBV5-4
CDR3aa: ASSLYSNYGYT

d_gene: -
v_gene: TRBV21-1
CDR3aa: ASSTTDPGADTQY

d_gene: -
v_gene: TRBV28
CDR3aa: ASSHPRTEAF

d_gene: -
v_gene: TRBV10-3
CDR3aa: AMLAAVGNEQF

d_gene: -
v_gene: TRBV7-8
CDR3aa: ASEVSGMASYNEQF

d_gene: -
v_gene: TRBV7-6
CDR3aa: ASSFRGRVEQY

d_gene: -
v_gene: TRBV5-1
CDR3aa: ASSLVQGKYNEQF

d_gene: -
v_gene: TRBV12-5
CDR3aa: ASGLVRSPQH

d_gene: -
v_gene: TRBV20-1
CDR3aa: SASHSSGGGTDTQY

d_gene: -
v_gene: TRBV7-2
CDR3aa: ASRLPGTVNEQF

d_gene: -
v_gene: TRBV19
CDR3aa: ASSMTGRGRDGELF

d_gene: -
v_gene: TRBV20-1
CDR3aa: SASGLARGIQTYEQY

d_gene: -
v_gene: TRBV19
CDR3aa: ASSMKDLQY

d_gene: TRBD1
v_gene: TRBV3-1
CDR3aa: ASSRAGTGGETQY

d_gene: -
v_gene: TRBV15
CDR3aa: ATSRGHEQY

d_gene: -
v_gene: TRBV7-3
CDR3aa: ASSPYLRGREMDNEQF

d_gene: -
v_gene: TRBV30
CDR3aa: ACSRGYT

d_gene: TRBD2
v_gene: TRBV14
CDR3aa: ASSPREGLLDEQF

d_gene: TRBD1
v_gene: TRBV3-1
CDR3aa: ASSQLDRGDYGYT

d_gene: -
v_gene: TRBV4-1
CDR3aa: ASRATASYGYT

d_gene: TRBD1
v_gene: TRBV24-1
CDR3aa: ATRTGTGVSNEQF

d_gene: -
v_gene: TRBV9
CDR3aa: ASSRFSNEQF

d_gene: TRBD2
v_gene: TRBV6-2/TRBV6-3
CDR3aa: ASSLGLAGLTDTQY

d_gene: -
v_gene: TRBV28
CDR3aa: ASSQGGSETQY

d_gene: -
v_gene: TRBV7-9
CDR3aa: ASSLPPGTGANVLT

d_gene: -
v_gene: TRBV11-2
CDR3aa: ASSSHGQETQY